This T cell receptor (beta chain) is drawn from a study of cytomegalovirus exposure and HLA in healthy donors. Findings and caveats of the study: Cytomegalovirus-associated status was assigned to some 160 TCR beta chains.

In germline, CDR1 is LGHNT, CDR2 FRNRAP. The CDR3 has 12 residues. Between the trimmed V and J ends, which lost 4 bases and 2 bases, there was a span of 6 bases. Worth noting for this clone: The antigen is not known.

The PCR had 60 Vbeta and 13 Jbeta primers. The repertoire was sequenced with immunoSEQ multiplex PCR; TCRdb's copy has only in-frame clones and lacks some. The sample yields about 150,000 clones, approximately 84% seen once. This sequence joins TRBV12-5 and TRBJ2-7, with D unresolved. The sample taken for sequencing was PBMCs. The TCR sequence derives from a woman aged 18-29 years in good health and CMV-seronegative. CDR3 region: CASGSGAYEQYF. DNA of the CDR3: TGTGCTAGTGGTTCCGGTGCCTACGAGCAGTACTTC.